The 10 T cell receptor beta chains below all came from one sample that was sequenced in a study of T-cell memory formation after mild COVID-19. MiXCR, applied by TCRdb to the 5' RACE reads, yields one record per CDR3 protein. The table includes approximately 300,000 distinct CDR3 sequences, 15% to 20% detected once. Sequencing was carried out using PBMCs or a T cell subset sorted from them (not recorded which). Receptors were obtained from a man between 18 and 29 years old who had mild COVID-19 (a few samples of this study predate the infection). Cell type and time point are not known.

The chain couples TRBV6-2 or TRBV6-3 to TRBJ2-7; TRBD2 is a possible D gene (5 bases). Trimming stripped 3 bases from V and 4 bases from J, with 10 bases between. CDR1 and CDR2 (germline): MNHEY, SVGEGT. The CDR3 sequence is 13 residues long. The CDR3 protein is CASSYTRVYEQYF. The CDR3 DNA is TGTGCCAGCAGTTATACGCGGGTTTACGAGCAGTACTTC.

At least ten counts were recorded for this clonotype. The rearrangement joins TRBV5-1 to TRBJ1-5; a possible D gene is TRBD1 (5 bases). V was shortened by 5 bases and J by 3 bases, with 9 bases between the two germline ends. Germline assignment: CDR1 SGHRS and CDR2 YFSETQ. The CDR3 length is 13 residues. The CDR3 sequence: CASSQGDNQPQHF. The CDR3 nucleotides read TGCGCCAGCAGTCAGGGTGACAATCAGCCCCAGCATTTT.

The genes are TRBV7-9 and TRBJ1-1, with 7 bases fitting TRBD1. CDR3 size: 15 residues. Germline loops: CDR1 SEHNR, CDR2 FQNEAQ (reference sequence). V lost 0 bases, J lost 5 bases, and 6 bases stayed unmatched. The CDR3 loop is CASSLATGIVTEAFF. CDR3 DNA: TGTGCCAGCAGCTTAGCGACAGGGATAGTGACTGAAGCTTTCTTT.

This clonotype was picked up a small number of times. The V and J genes are TRBV10-3 and TRBJ2-3; D remains ambiguous. Germline V gene sequence: CDR1 ENHRY, CDR2 SYGVKD. Trimming stripped 5 bases from V and 0 bases from J, with 18 bases between. This CDR3 contains 17 residues. CDR3 sequence reads: CAISPGRRGFSTDTQYF. CDR3 in DNA: TGTGCCATCAGTCCCGGGCGTCGAGGTTTCAGCACAGATACGCAGTATTTT.

V usage is TRBV28 and J usage is TRBJ2-7; a weak D match, TRBD1 (8 bases). V lost 5 bases to trimming and J lost 4 bases, with 18 bases between them. The CDR3 consists of 15 residues. Germline CDR1 MDHEN, CDR2 SYDVKM. CDR3 amino acids: CASSGGDRPVYEQYF. Written as DNA, the CDR3 is TGTGCCAGCAGTGGGGGGGACAGGCCAGTTTACGAGCAGTACTTC.

This clonotype was observed a handful of times. V and J are TRBV11-3 and TRBJ2-2; the D gene is possibly TRBD2 (5 bases). This CDR3 has 14 residues. V dropped 5 bases and J dropped 5 bases, with 12 bases sitting between them. Germline V gene data show CDR1 as SGHNT and CDR2 as YENEEA. The CDR3 DNA reads TGTGCCAGCAGCCGGGGATTCTCGACCGGGGAGCTGTTTTTT. Encoded protein: CASSRGFSTGELFF.

Regarding this clonotype: One end of the junction varies from germline; a read error may be responsible. The chain has TRBV7-7 and TRBJ2-5; 8 bases map to TRBD2. The CDR3 sequence is 13 residues long. Germline V CDR1 and CDR2: SSHAT, FNYEAQ (reference sequence). The CDR3 here is CASSPAGGETQYF. CDR3 nucleotides: TGTGCTAGCAGTCCGGCGGGGGGAGAGACCCAGTACTTC.

This clonotype was seen a few times. The V call is TRBV5-1, the J call TRBJ2-7, with 10 bases fitting TRBD1. Germline V gives CDR1 SGHRS, CDR2 YFSETQ. V was clipped by 4 bases and J by 2 bases; unmatched bases: 6. The CDR3 length is 15 residues. This CDR3 reads CASSTRQGATYEQYF. CDR3 coding DNA: TGCGCCAGCAGCACCCGACAGGGGGCCACCTACGAGCAGTACTTC.

The genes are TRBV7-2 and TRBJ2-3; TRBD2 matches at 9 bases. CDR3 size: 13 residues. Germline trimming cut 9 bases from V and 3 bases from J; bases unmatched to any gene: 4. Germline lookup yields CDR1 SGHTA and CDR2 FQGNSA. The CDR3 DNA follows: TGTGCCAGGGCGGGGGGGCTGACAGATACGCAGTATTTT. It encodes CARAGGLTDTQYF. The variable domain in full, with the rest retrieved from reference TRBV7-2 and TRBJ2-3, is GAGVSQSPSNKVTEKGKDVELRCDPISGHTALYWYRQSLGQGLEFLIYFQGNSAPDKSGLPSDRFSAERTGGSVSTLTIQRTQQEDSAVYLCARAGGLTDTQYFGPGTRLTVL.

CDR3 in DNA: TGCGCCAGCAGCCAGGCCGGGACTAGCTTTGGCCATGAGCAGTTCTTC. It is translated as CASSQAGTSFGHEQFF. This sequence joins TRBV4-1 and TRBJ2-1; 9 nucleotides match TRBD2. This CDR3 contains 16 residues. Germline loops: CDR1 MGHRA, CDR2 YSYEKL. The V gene end was trimmed by 3 bases and the J gene end by 8 bases; junction bases not matched to a gene: 11.